This T cell receptor (beta chain) was identified during a study of read filtering for tumor transcriptome and immune sequencing. Study findings and constraints: In IR-seq, single-read clonotypes were roughly 80% of clonotypes but around 3.5% of reads.

The sample holds many counts of this clonotype. Its specificity is not known. The library was built from about 0.4 ug RNA with molecular barcoded adaptors for alpha/delta and beta/gamma chains. TCRdb reprocessed the reads with MiXCR, giving one entry per CDR3 protein. Among roughly 38,000 distinct CDR3 sequences, 13% were seen once, and the ten largest hold roughly 31%. Trimming took 2 bases from V and 2 from J; bases not matched to a gene: 9. The germline V gene has CDR1 MNHEY and CDR2 SVGEGT. This CDR3 spans 17 amino acids. The clonotype originates from a donor older than 35 with multiple myeloma. Sequenced input: a population of CD138-negative cells sorted from bone marrow. The chain employs TRBV6-2 or TRBV6-3 and TRBJ1-5; 7 positions match TRBD1. The CDR3 sequence: CASSYTITGTGNQPQHF. CDR3 in DNA: TGTGCCAGCAGTTACACCATAACCGGGACAGGCAATCAGCCCCAGCATTTT.